Listed below are T cell receptor beta chains from one sample, sequenced in a study of metastatic and nonmetastatic thyroid tumors. TCRdb re-analyzed the PCR reads using MiXCR. Found here are 35,000 to 55,000 clones, 3% to 3.5% of them singletons; the top ten hold roughly a tenth. The sequenced sample was blood. All receptors come from a female donor with papillary thyroid cancer or a benign thyroid nodule (not recorded which). Some clones in this sample may be carry-over from other donors' samples. Both conserved end residues are part of each CDR3. The order of the fields is clone size, V gene, J gene, CDR3 length, D gene, CDR3 protein, CDR3 DNA. D genes are given only for firm matches. Clone size is given for some rows only: seen once, a few or many times, or a class if the clone is expanded.

many	TRBV3-1	TRBJ2-3	14	NA	CASSQVNQLDTQYF	TGTGCCAGCAGCCAAGTTAACCAACTGGATACGCAGTATTTT
many	TRBV12-3/TRBV12-4	TRBJ1-5	17	TRBD1	CASRAGTGSWSNQPQHF	TGTGCCAGCAGAGCCGGGACAGGGTCCTGGAGCAATCAGCCCCAGCATTTT
many	TRBV7-9	TRBJ1-6	17	NA	CASSSLPTSIDNSPLHF	TGTGCCAGCAGCTCCCTTCCCACCTCTATCGATAATTCACCCCTCCACTTT
NA	TRBV12-3/TRBV12-4	TRBJ2-1	14	TRBD1	CASTRTGGNNEQFF	TGTGCCAGCACCCGGACAGGCGGCAACAATGAGCAGTTCTTC
many	TRBV6-1	TRBJ1-2	13	NA	CASRTGTPYGYTF	TGTGCCAGCAGGACCGGGACCCCCTATGGCTACACCTTC
many	TRBV30	TRBJ2-7	13	TRBD2	CAGLTSGNREQYF	TGTGCCGGCCTGACTAGCGGGAATAGAGAGCAGTACTTC
many	TRBV16	TRBJ1-1	13	NA	CASSRVIHTEAFF	TGTGCCAGCAGCAGGGTAATACACACTGAAGCTTTCTTT
many	TRBV30	TRBJ2-7	12	NA	CAWSLGVGEQYF	TGTGCCTGGAGTTTGGGGGTGGGCGAGCAGTACTTC
many	TRBV9	TRBJ1-2	15	TRBD1	CASSPWTGGNYGYTF	TGTGCCAGCAGCCCGTGGACAGGGGGGAACTATGGCTACACCTTC
few	TRBV19	TRBJ2-5	15	NA	CASSQKPGQPDTQYF	TGCGCCAGTAGTCAGAAGCCCGGACAGCCAGATACCCAGTACTTC
few	TRBV12-3/TRBV12-4	TRBJ1-5	15	TRBD1	CASSRTGGINQPQHF	TGTGCCAGCAGTCGGACAGGGGGCATAAATCAGCCCCAGCATTTT
many	TRBV3-1	TRBJ2-3	14	TRBD2	CASSQTSGTDTQYF	TGTGCCAGCAGCCAGACTAGCGGAACAGATACGCAGTATTTT
few	TRBV3-1	TRBJ2-3	16	TRBD2	CASSPLAGGSTDTQYF	TGTGCCAGCAGCCCACTAGCGGGGGGAAGCACAGATACGCAGTATTTT
NA	TRBV20-1	TRBJ2-1	14	TRBD2	CSALAGGNNNEQFF	TGCAGTGCTTTAGCGGGAGGCAACAACAATGAGCAGTTCTTC
many	TRBV12-3/TRBV12-4	TRBJ2-7	15	TRBD1	CASSRKAGQDYEQYF	TGTGCCAGCAGTCGAAAGGCGGGACAGGACTACGAGCAGTACTTC
many	TRBV10-3	TRBJ1-1	11	NA	CAIGGNTEAFF	TGTGCCATCGGGGGTAACACTGAAGCTTTCTTT
medium-sized	TRBV20-1	TRBJ2-3	14	TRBD2	CSAPRRERSDTQYF	TGCAGTGCTCCCCGGCGGGAGCGGTCAGATACGCAGTATTTT
NA	TRBV29-1	TRBJ2-7	13	NA	CSARSPGAYEQYF	TGCAGCGCCCGCTCTCCGGGGGCCTACGAGCAGTACTTC
few	TRBV11-3	TRBJ2-1	15	TRBD2	CASSSSGGAIGEQFF	TGTGCCAGCAGCTCCTCGGGAGGGGCTATTGGTGAGCAGTTCTTC
many	TRBV5-1	TRBJ1-4	13	NA	CASKPGGEEKLFF	TGCGCCAGTAAGCCGGGAGGGGAGGAAAAACTGTTTTTT
NA	TRBV12-5	TRBJ2-1	15	TRBD2	CASGFTGLVTNEQFF	TGTGCTAGTGGTTTTACGGGACTAGTTACGAATGAGCAGTTCTTC
many	TRBV29-1	TRBJ2-1	12	TRBD2	CSVETRGSEQFF	TGCAGCGTTGAAACCCGCGGGAGTGAGCAGTTCTTC
many	TRBV12-5	TRBJ2-7	17	TRBD2	CASGLVPLAGGPYEQYF	TGTGCTAGTGGTTTGGTACCTTTAGCGGGAGGCCCCTACGAGCAGTACTTC
many	TRBV4-1	TRBJ2-6	19	NA	CASSQYSNRDISGANVLTF	TGCGCCAGCAGCCAGTACTCTAACAGGGACATCTCTGGGGCCAACGTCCTGACTTTC
NA	TRBV27	TRBJ1-2	15	NA	CASSATIRDRYVYTF	TGTGCCAGCAGTGCTACCATCCGGGACCGGTATGTCTACACCTTC
NA	TRBV6-1	TRBJ2-7	15	TRBD1	CASSLQGDTAYEQYF	TGTGCCAGCAGCCTACAGGGGGATACAGCCTACGAGCAGTACTTC
NA	TRBV6-1	TRBJ1-5	15	NA	CASSQDRSYNQPQHF	TGTGCCAGCAGCCAAGACAGGTCCTACAATCAGCCCCAGCATTTT
many	TRBV3-1	TRBJ1-2	13	NA	CASSHGRNYGYTF	TGTGCCAGCAGCCATGGACGGAACTATGGCTACACCTTC
NA	TRBV12-3/TRBV12-4	TRBJ2-5	14	NA	CASSHWDFSETQYF	TGTGCCAGCAGTCATTGGGACTTTTCGGAGACCCAGTACTTC
NA	TRBV6-1	TRBJ2-1	11	NA	CASRRGRILFF	TGTGCCAGTCGGAGGGGGCGCATTCTGTTCTTC
many	TRBV20-1	TRBJ2-3	16	NA	CSARDSLAHSTDTQYF	TGCAGTGCTAGAGATTCGCTAGCGCATAGCACAGATACGCAGTATTTT
NA	TRBV20-1	TRBJ2-2	15	TRBD1	CSARDTGTDTGELFF	TGCAGTGCTAGAGATACCGGGACAGACACCGGGGAGCTGTTTTTT
many	TRBV9	TRBJ1-1	15	TRBD1	CASSPGTGWDTEAFF	TGTGCCAGCAGCCCCGGGACAGGGTGGGACACTGAAGCTTTCTTT
NA	TRBV2	TRBJ2-7	14	NA	CASSETPDSYEHYF	TGTGCCAGCAGTGAAACCCCTGACTCCTACGAGCATTACTTC
few	TRBV12-3/TRBV12-4	TRBJ1-1	14	NA	CASSLSGINTEAFF	TGTGCCAGCAGTTTATCAGGGATAAACACTGAAGCTTTCTTT
few	TRBV6-2/TRBV6-3	TRBJ2-7	15	TRBD1	CASSSRQGRAYEQYF	TGTGCCAGCAGTAGTCGACAGGGAAGAGCCTACGAGCAGTACTTC
many	TRBV18	TRBJ1-1	13	TRBD1	CASSLTGGTEAFF	TGTGCCAGCTCCCTGACAGGGGGCACTGAAGCTTTCTTT
NA	TRBV2	TRBJ1-1	11	NA	CASNIGAEAFF	TGTGCCAGCAATATAGGCGCTGAAGCTTTCTTT
many	TRBV5-1	TRBJ1-3	14	NA	CASSLAGSGNTIYF	TGCGCCAGCAGCTTGGCAGGTTCTGGAAACACCATATATTTT
many	TRBV20-1	TRBJ2-1	15	NA	CSARGDAGGDNEQFF	TGCAGTGCTAGGGGCGACGCGGGTGGGGACAATGAGCAGTTCTTC
medium-sized	TRBV11-2	TRBJ2-1	17	TRBD2	CASSGRGVGSVYNEQFF	TGTGCCAGCAGCGGGCGGGGGGTTGGTAGCGTCTACAATGAGCAGTTCTTC
many	TRBV18	TRBJ2-2	18	TRBD2	CASSPSGLAGGVTGELFF	TGTGCCAGCTCACCATCTGGACTAGCGGGAGGAGTTACCGGGGAGCTGTTTTTT
few	TRBV20-1	TRBJ2-3	15	NA	CSAKWGAGDADTQYF	TGCAGTGCTAAGTGGGGGGCGGGGGACGCAGATACGCAGTATTTT
few	TRBV12-3/TRBV12-4	TRBJ1-2	12	NA	CASSSDGSGYTF	TGTGCCAGCAGTTCCGACGGGTCTGGCTACACCTTC
NA	TRBV10-3	TRBJ2-5	18	TRBD2	CTISDATSGSTGQETEYF	TGTACCATCAGTGATGCGACTAGCGGGAGTACGGGCCAAGAAACCGAGTACTTC
NA	TRBV18	TRBJ2-2	16	NA	CASSPLAYTNTGELFF	TGTGCCAGCTCACCCCTTGCTTACACAAACACCGGGGAGCTGTTTTTT
NA	TRBV20-1	TRBJ2-7	16	TRBD2	CSATPSTSGIAYEQYF	TGCAGTGCTACTCCCTCGACTAGCGGGATAGCCTACGAGCAGTACTTC
few	TRBV3-2	TRBJ2-1	13	NA	CASSQDRGNEQFF	TGTGCCAGCAGCCAAGACAGGGGTAATGAGCAGTTCTTC
many	TRBV20-1	TRBJ2-7	14	TRBD1	CSASGTGDFYEQYF	TGCAGTGCTAGTGGGACAGGGGATTTTTACGAGCAGTACTTC
many	TRBV3-1	TRBJ2-5	14	NA	CASSQDVVGETQYF	TGTGCCAGCAGCCAAGATGTAGTCGGAGAGACCCAGTACTTC
medium-sized	TRBV19	TRBJ1-5	15	NA	CASSMTPGKNQPQHF	TGTGCCAGTAGTATGACCCCGGGAAAAAATCAGCCCCAGCATTTT
medium-sized	TRBV6-5	TRBJ2-7	16	TRBD2	CASSYTGVAGGYEQYF	TGTGCCAGCAGTTACACCGGGGTAGCGGGAGGGTACGAGCAGTACTTC
many	TRBV20-1	TRBJ2-7	14	NA	CSARDGARRGEQYF	TGCAGTGCTAGAGACGGTGCCCGGAGGGGCGAGCAGTACTTC
few	TRBV6-1	TRBJ2-7	14	NA	CASSTAFPSYEQYF	TGTGCCAGCAGTACGGCCTTCCCCTCCTACGAGCAGTACTTC
many	TRBV30	TRBJ2-5	17	TRBD2	CAWKRGRTSGRQETQYF	TGTGCCTGGAAAAGGGGTCGGACTAGCGGGAGACAAGAGACCCAGTACTTC